Detailed here is one T cell receptor (delta chain). Its antigen is undetermined. This sample stems from a study of Vδ1+ human thymocytes. Findings and limits, study-wide: Thymic TRG and TRD repertoires appeared highly polyclonal, with Gaussian CDR3 length distributions.

This CDR3 region has 25 residues. RNA was extracted from the cells and then reverse transcribed. Pooled V-gene forward primers with one constant-region reverse primer generated the CDR3 amplicons by multiplex PCR. TCRdb redid the clone calls on the multiplex PCR reads with CATT. The top ten clones hold around 0.99% of a sample with fewer than 30,000 delta-chain clones, more than 6.5% of them seen once. Vdelta1+ thymocyte sorts reached between roughly 97% and 99.6% purity. This TCR was sampled from a girl under three years old who had congenital heart surgery. Sequencing used Vdelta1+ gamma-delta thymocytes from the thymus. The sample's subset: FACS-sorted CD3+ TCRalphabeta- TCRVdelta1+ TCRVdelta2- thymocytes. The J gene was recorded as TRDJ1; no V gene was called; the table's D call of TRDD3 was not tested on the DNA. This CDR3 reads CALGVPHPFLQSGTGGSQATDKLIF. The CDR3 DNA reads TGTGCTCTTGGGGTCCCTCACCCCTTCCTCCAATCTGGTACTGGGGGATCCCAGGCCACCGATAAACTCATCTTT.